This is a list of T cell receptor beta chains from one sample in a study of early T cells in non-severe SARS-CoV-2 infection. MiXCR, applied by TCRdb to the 5' RACE reads, yields one record per CDR3 protein. The sample yields roughly 50,000 distinct CDR3 sequences, about 10% seen once. Source material: whole blood. The receptors here all came from an adult who was a healthcare worker with PCR-confirmed SARS-CoV-2 infection or an uninfected control (not recorded which). Both conserved end residues are part of each CDR3. D genes are given only for firm matches. The size field is filled for only some rows; it gives once, few, many or a size class.

D gene: TRBD1
J gene: TRBJ1-5
V gene: TRBV12-3/TRBV12-4
clone size: many
CDR3 protein: CASSSRTGGNQPQHF
CDR3 DNA: TGTGCCAGCAGTTCCCGGACAGGAGGGAATCAGCCCCAGCATTTT

D gene: NA
J gene: TRBJ2-7
V gene: TRBV28
clone size: NA
CDR3 protein: CASSYTYEQYF
CDR3 DNA: TGTGCCAGCAGTTATACCTACGAGCAGTACTTC

D gene: NA
J gene: TRBJ1-4
V gene: TRBV6-5
clone size: NA
CDR3 protein: CASRLTFRGPNEKLFF
CDR3 DNA: TGTGCCAGCAGGCTTACTTTCAGGGGACCTAATGAAAAACTGTTTTTT

D gene: NA
J gene: TRBJ2-7
V gene: TRBV15
clone size: many
CDR3 protein: CATSRGSGQGITYEQYF
CDR3 DNA: TGTGCCACCAGCAGAGGTTCAGGCCAGGGGATAACCTACGAGCAGTACTTC

D gene: TRBD1
J gene: TRBJ1-5
V gene: TRBV27
clone size: NA
CDR3 protein: CASGLQGRNQPQHF
CDR3 DNA: TGTGCCAGCGGCTTACAGGGGAGGAATCAGCCCCAGCATTTT

D gene: TRBD1
J gene: TRBJ2-5
V gene: TRBV2
clone size: few
CDR3 protein: CASSPQTGTKETQYF
CDR3 DNA: TGTGCCAGCAGTCCCCAGACAGGGACGAAAGAGACCCAGTACTTC

D gene: NA
J gene: TRBJ1-1
V gene: TRBV6-1
clone size: few
CDR3 protein: CASSDGPGDPEAFF
CDR3 DNA: TGTGCCAGCAGTGACGGGCCGGGGGATCCTGAAGCTTTCTTT

D gene: NA
J gene: TRBJ2-4
V gene: TRBV21-1
clone size: NA
CDR3 protein: CARLRTLGNIQYF
CDR3 DNA: TGTGCCAGGCTCCGGACCCTGGGGAACATTCAGTACTTC

D gene: NA
J gene: TRBJ2-7
V gene: TRBV27
clone size: many
CDR3 protein: CASSLSSEGEQYF
CDR3 DNA: TGTGCCAGCAGTTTATCGTCCGAGGGTGAGCAGTACTTC

D gene: NA
J gene: TRBJ2-1
V gene: TRBV12-3/TRBV12-4
clone size: many
CDR3 protein: CASSLERRQFF
CDR3 DNA: TGTGCCAGCAGTCTCGAGCGGCGGCAGTTCTTC